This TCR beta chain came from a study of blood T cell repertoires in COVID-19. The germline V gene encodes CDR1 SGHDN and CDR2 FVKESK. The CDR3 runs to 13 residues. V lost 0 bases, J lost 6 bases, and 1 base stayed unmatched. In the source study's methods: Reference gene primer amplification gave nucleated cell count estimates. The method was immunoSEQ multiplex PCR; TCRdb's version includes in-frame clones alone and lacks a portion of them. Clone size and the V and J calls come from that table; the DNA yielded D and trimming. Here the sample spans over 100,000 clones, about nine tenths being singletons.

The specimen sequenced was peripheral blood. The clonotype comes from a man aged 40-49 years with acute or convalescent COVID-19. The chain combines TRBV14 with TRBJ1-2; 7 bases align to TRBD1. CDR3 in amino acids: CASSQDQGDGYTF. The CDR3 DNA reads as TGTGCCAGCAGCCAAGACCAGGGGGATGGCTACACCTTC.